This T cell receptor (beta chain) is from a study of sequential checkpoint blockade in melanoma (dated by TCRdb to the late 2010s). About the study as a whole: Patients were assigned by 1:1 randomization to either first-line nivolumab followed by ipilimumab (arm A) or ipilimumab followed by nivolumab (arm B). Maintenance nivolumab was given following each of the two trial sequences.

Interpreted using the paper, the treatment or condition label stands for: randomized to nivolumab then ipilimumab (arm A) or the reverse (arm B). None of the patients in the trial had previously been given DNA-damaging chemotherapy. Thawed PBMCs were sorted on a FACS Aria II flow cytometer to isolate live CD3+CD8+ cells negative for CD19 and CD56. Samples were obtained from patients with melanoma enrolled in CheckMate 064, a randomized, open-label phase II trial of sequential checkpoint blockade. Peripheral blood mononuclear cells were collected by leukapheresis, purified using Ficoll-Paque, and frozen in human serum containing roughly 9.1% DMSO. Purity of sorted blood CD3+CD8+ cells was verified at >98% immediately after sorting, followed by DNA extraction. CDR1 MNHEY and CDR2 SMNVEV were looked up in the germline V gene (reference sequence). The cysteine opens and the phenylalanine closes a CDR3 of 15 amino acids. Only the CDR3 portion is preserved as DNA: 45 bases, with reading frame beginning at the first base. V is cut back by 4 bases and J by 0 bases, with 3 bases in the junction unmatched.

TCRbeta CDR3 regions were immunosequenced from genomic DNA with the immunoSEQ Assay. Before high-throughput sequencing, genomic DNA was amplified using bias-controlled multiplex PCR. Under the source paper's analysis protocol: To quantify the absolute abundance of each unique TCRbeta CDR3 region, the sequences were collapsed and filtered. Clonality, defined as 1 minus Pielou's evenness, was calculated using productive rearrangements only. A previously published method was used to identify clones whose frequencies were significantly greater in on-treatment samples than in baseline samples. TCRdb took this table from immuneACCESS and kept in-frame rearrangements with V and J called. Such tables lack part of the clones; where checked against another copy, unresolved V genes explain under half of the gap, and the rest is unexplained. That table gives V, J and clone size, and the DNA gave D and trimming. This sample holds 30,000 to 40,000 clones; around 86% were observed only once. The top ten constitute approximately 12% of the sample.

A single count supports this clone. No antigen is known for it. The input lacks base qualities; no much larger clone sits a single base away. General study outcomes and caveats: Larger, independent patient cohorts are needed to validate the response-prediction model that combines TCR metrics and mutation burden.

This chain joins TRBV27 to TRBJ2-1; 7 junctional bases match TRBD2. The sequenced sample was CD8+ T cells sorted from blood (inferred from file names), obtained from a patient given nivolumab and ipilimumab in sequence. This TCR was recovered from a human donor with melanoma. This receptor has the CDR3 CASSSGGSSYNEQFF. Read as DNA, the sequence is TGTGCCAGCAGTTCTGGCGGGAGCTCCTACAATGAGCAGTTCTTC.